The source of this T cell receptor (beta chain) is a study of intratumoral heterogeneity in liver cancer. Study-wide context: The median patient age was around 60 years, and most were male.

The table came from immunoSEQ multiplex PCR; TCRdb's copy has only in-frame clones and leaves some out. The sample shows tens of thousands of clones, about two thirds of them seen only once. The CDR3 has 13 amino acids. V was shortened by 6 bases and J by 6 bases, with 11 bases between the two germline ends. This clonotype originated in a woman in her sixties or seventies with hepatocellular carcinoma. Sequences were derived from tumor-adjacent normal tissue, sampled before any cancer treatment. This chain uses TRBV12-3 or TRBV12-4 with TRBJ2-2, with D perhaps matching TRBD2 (5 bases). The CDR3 spells CASRPTGAGELFF. As DNA, the CDR3 is TGTGCCAGCAGGCCTACCGGGGCCGGGGAGCTGTTTTTT.